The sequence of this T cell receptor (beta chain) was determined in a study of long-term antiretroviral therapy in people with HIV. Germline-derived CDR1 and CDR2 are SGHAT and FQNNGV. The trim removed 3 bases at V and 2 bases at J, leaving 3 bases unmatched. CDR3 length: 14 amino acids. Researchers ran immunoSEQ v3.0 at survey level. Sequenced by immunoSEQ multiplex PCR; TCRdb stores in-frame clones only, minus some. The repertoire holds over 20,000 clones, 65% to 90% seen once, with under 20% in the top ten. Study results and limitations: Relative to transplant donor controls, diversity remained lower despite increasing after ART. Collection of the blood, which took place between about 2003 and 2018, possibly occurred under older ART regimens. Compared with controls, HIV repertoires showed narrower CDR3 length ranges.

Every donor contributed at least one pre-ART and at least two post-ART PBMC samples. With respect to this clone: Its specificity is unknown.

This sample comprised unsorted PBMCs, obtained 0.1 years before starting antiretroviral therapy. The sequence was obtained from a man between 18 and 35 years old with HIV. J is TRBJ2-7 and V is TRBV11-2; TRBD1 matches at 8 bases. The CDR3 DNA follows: TGTGCCAGCAGCTTCGGACAGGGTACCTACGAGCAGTACTTC. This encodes CASSFGQGTYEQYF.